The subject of this entry is one T cell receptor (beta chain). The source of the sample is a study of response to subunit inactivated influenza vaccine. The CDR3 consists of 15 residues. The V gene end was trimmed by 3 bases and the J gene end by 10 bases; junction bases not matched to a gene: 11. TCRdb reprocessed the RT-PCR reads with MiXCR, giving one entry per CDR3 protein. The sample comprises roughly 650,000 distinct CDR3 sequences, 14% of which are singletons, and roughly 7.2% rests with the top ten. The sequences come from PBMCs from blood, collected 14 to 15 days before vaccination. This chain joins TRBV12-3 or TRBV12-4 and TRBJ2-4; the match to TRBD2 covers 8 bases. This receptor was taken from a man aged 50 to 60 who received an inactivated influenza vaccine. CDR3 bases: TGTGCCAGCAGTTTGGTCGGGAGGGCCTTGGGTATTCAGTACTTC. Its protein is CASSLVGRALGIQYF.